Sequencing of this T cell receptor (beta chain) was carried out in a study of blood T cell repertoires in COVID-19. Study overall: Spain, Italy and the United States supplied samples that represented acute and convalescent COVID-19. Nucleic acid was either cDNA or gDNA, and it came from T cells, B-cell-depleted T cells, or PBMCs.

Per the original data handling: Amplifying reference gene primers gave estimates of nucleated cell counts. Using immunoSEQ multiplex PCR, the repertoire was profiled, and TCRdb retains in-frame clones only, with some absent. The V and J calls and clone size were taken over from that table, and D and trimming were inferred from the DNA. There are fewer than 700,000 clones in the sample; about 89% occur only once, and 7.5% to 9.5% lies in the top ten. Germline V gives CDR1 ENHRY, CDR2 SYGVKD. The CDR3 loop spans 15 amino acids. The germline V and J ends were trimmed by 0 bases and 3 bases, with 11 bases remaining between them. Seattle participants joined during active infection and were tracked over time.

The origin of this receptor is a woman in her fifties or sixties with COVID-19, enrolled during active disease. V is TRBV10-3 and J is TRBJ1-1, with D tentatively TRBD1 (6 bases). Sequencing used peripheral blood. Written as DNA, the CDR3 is TGTGCCATCAGTGAGTCAGGAGGGGGGGACACTGAAGCTTTCTTT. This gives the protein CAISESGGGDTEAFF.